What follows is one TCR beta chain and its context. Its antigen is still unknown. The data derive from a study of cytomegalovirus exposure and HLA in healthy donors. General study results and limits: The study put 150 or so TCR beta chains on its list as cytomegalovirus-associated. Association of a missense DCLRE1C variant with TCR beta V- and J-gene trimming was reported in a later analysis.

PCR primers comprised 60 Vbeta and 13 Jbeta primers. Generated by immunoSEQ multiplex PCR, the TCRdb table keeps only in-frame clones and is missing some. The profile shows roughly 120,000 clones, approximately 80% of them singletons. This receptor was obtained from a male donor in good health and CMV-seropositive. The material sequenced was PBMCs.

The CDR3 is CAWSAGTGYEQYF. CDR3 DNA: TGTGCCTGGAGTGCCGGGACAGGTTACGAGCAGTACTTC. The chain employs TRBV30 and TRBJ2-7, with TRBD1 matching over 8 bases. Germline V gene data show CDR1 as GTSNPN and CDR2 as SVGIG (reference sequence). The CDR3 is 13 residues long. V trimming: 1 base; J trimming: 4 bases; junction bases outside the gene matches: 3.